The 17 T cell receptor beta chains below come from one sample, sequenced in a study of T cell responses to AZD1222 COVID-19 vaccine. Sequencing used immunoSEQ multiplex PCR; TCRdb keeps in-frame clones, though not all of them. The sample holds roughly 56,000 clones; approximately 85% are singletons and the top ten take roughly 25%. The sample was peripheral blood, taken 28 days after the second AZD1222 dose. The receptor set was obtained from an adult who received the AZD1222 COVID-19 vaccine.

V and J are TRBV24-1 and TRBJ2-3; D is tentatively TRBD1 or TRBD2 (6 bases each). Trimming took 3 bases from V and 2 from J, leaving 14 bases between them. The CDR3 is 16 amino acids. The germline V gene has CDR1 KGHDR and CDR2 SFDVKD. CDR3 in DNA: TGTGCCACCAGTGATCCGAGTCCGGGGGCCACAGATACGCAGTATTTT. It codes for CATSDPSPGATDTQYF.

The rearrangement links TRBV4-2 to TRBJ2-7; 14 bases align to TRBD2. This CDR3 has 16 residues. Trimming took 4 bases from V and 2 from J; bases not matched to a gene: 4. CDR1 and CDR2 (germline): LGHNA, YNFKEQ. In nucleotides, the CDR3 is TGTGCCAGCAGCCCGGGACTAGCGGGAGAAGCCTACGAGCAGTACTTC. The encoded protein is CASSPGLAGEAYEQYF.

CDR3 DNA: TGTGCCAGCAGGCCGGGGCGACATATTTCCTACGAGCAGTACTTC. Its protein product is CASRPGRHISYEQYF. This chain uses TRBV27 with TRBJ2-7; the D gene could be TRBD1 or TRBD2 (5 bases each). V was clipped by 6 bases and J by 1 base, with 16 bases between them. CDR3 length: 15 residues. Germline V gene sequence: CDR1 MNHEY, CDR2 SMNVEV (reference sequence).

Here the CDR3 reads CASSYPLASGGVTDTQYF. CDR3 in DNA: TGTGCCAGCAGTTACCCCCTGGCTAGCGGGGGAGTCACAGATACGCAGTATTTT. The rearrangement uses TRBV6-2 or TRBV6-3 and TRBJ2-3, with 10 bases that match TRBD2. CDR3 size: 18 residues. V lost 2 bases to trimming and J lost 2 bases; unmatched junction nucleotides: 10. Germline CDR1 MNHEY, CDR2 SVGEGT.

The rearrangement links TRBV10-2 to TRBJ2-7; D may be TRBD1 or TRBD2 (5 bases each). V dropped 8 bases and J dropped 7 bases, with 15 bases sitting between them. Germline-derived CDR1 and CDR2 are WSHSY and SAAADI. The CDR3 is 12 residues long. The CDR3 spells CASLQAPGEQYF. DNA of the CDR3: TGCGCCAGCCTACAGGCCCCGGGAGAGCAGTACTTC.

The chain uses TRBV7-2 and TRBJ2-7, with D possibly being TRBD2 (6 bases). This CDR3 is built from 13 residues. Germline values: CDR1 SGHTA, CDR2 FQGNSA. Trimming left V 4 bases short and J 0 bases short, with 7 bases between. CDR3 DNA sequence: TGTGCCAGCAGCTCTAGCGTCTCCTACGAGCAGTACTTC. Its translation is CASSSSVSYEQYF. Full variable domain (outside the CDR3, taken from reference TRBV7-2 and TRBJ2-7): GAGVSQSPSNKVTEKGKDVELRCDPISGHTALYWYRQSLGQGLEFLIYFQGNSAPDKSGLPSDRFSAERTGGSVSTLTIQRTQQEDSAVYLCASSSSVSYEQYFGPGTRLTVT.

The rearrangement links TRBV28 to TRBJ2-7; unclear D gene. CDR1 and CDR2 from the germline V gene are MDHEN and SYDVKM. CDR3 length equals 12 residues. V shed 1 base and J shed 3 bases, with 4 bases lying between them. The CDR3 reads CASSLSYYEQYF. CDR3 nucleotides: TGTGCCAGCAGTTTATCCTACTACGAGCAGTACTTC. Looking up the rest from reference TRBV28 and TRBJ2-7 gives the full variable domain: DVKVTQSSRYLVKRTGEKVFLECVQDMDHENMFWYRQDPGLGLRLIYFSYDVKMKEKGDIPEGYSVSREKKERFSLILESASTNQTSMYLCASSLSYYEQYFGPGTRLTVT.

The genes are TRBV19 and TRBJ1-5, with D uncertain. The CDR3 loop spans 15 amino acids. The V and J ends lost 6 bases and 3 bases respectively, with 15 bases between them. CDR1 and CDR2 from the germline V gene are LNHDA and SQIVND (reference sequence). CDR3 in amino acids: CASSLQEKPNQPQHF. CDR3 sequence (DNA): TGTGCCAGTAGCCTTCAGGAAAAGCCCAATCAGCCCCAGCATTTT.

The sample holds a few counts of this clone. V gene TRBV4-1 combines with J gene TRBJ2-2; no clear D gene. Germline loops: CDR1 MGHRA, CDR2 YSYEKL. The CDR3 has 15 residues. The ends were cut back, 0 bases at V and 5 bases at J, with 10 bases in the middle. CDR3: CASSQDNERTGELFF. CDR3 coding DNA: TGCGCCAGCAGCCAAGACAACGAGAGGACCGGGGAGCTGTTTTTT.

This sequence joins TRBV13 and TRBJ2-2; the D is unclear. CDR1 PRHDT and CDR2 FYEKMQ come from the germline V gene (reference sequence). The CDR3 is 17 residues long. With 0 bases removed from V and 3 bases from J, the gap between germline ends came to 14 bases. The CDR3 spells CASSLGRPARDTGELFF. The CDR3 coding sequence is TGTGCCAGCAGCTTAGGCCGTCCAGCTAGGGACACCGGGGAGCTGTTTTTT.

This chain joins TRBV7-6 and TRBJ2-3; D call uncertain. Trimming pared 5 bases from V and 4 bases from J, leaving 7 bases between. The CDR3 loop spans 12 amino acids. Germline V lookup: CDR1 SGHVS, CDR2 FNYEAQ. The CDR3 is CASSQIADTQYF. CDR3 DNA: TGTGCCAGCAGCCAAATTGCAGATACGCAGTATTTT.

The CDR3 spells CASSLDLTAIPQGGNTIYF. The DNA of the CDR3 is TGTGCCAGCAGTTTGGATTTGACAGCGATTCCTCAGGGAGGAAACACCATATATTTT. The chain carries TRBV28 and TRBJ1-3; a weak D match, TRBD1 (5 bases). Trimming shortened V by 3 bases and J by 4 bases, and 25 bases separated the two germline ends. The V gene's germline CDR1 is MDHEN and CDR2 SYDVKM. This CDR3 contains 19 residues. Supplemented by reference TRBV28 and TRBJ1-3, the full variable domain reads DVKVTQSSRYLVKRTGEKVFLECVQDMDHENMFWYRQDPGLGLRLIYFSYDVKMKEKGDIPEGYSVSREKKERFSLILESASTNQTSMYLCASSLDLTAIPQGGNTIYFGEGSWLTVV.

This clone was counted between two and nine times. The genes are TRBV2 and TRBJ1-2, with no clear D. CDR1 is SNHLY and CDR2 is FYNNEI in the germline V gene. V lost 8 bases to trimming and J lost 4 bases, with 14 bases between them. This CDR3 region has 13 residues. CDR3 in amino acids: CASVAGETYGYTF. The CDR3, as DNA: TGTGCCAGCGTCGCGGGAGAAACCTATGGCTACACCTTC.

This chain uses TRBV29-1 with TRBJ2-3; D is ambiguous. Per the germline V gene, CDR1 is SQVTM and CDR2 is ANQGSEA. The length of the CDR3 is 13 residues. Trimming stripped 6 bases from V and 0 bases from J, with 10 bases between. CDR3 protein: CSVVESSTDTQYF. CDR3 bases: TGCAGCGTAGTCGAGTCTAGCACAGATACGCAGTATTTT.

CDR3 DNA: TGTGCCTGGAGCACAGGGGCAGGGAACACTGAAGCTTTCTTT. Protein product: CAWSTGAGNTEAFF. The genes are TRBV30 and TRBJ1-1; 7 bases match TRBD1. This CDR3 contains 14 residues. The V segment lost 3 bases and the J segment 1 base; nucleotides outside the gene matches: 5. Germline V gene data show CDR1 as GTSNPN and CDR2 as SVGIG (reference sequence).

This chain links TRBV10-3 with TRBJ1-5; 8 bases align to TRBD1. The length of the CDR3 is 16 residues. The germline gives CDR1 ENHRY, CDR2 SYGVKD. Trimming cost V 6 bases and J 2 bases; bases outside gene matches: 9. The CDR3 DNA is TGTGCCATCAGCCCCTACCCGACAGGGGGCAATCAGCCCCAGCATTTT. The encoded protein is CAISPYPTGGNQPQHF.

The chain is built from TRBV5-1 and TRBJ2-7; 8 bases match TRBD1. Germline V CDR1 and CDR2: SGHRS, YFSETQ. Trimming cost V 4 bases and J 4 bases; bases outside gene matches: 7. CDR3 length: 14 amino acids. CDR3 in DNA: TGCGCCAGCAGCACCGGACAGGGAGAATACGAGCAGTACTTC. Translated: CASSTGQGEYEQYF.